The clone carrying this T cell receptor beta chain came up a few times. These data are taken from a study of human T cells and chemical hapten exposure. Whole-study context: A patient group, mainly female, showed alopecia areata, totalis or universalis.

The time point is: patch test 3, about 24 weeks after DPC sensitization. Treatment described: therapeutic diphenylcyclopropenone sensitization with weekly scalp DPC. Trimming left V 0 bases short and J 1 base short, with 12 bases between. There are 16 residues in the CDR3. Per the germline V gene, CDR1 is LGHNA and CDR2 is YNFKEQ. TCRdb recomputed calls from the RACE reads with MiXCR, one row per CDR3 protein. The repertoire holds tens of thousands of distinct CDR3 sequences, with approximately 11% as singletons. V and J are TRBV4-2 and TRBJ2-5, with D possibly matching TRBD2 (6 bases). The TCR sequence derives from a woman under 40 with alopecia areata. Some clones in this sample may be carry-over from other donors' samples. The material was whole blood, obtained in connection with sensitization to the hapten diphenylcyclopropenone (DPC). CDR3: CASSQERGSGQETQYF. The CDR3, as DNA: TGTGCCAGCAGCCAAGAACGGGGTAGCGGCCAAGAGACCCAGTACTTC.